The 17 T cell receptor beta chains presented below share a single source sample, sequenced in a study of T cell responses to AZD1222 COVID-19 vaccine. Repertoires were generated with immunoSEQ multiplex PCR, while TCRdb's copy carries only in-frame clones and drops some. The sample carries 100,000 to 130,000 clones, approximately 88% recorded once. The starting material was peripheral blood, obtained on day 0 of AZD1222 vaccination. These receptor sequences come from an adult in good health.

The chain couples TRBV27 to TRBJ2-1, with D perhaps TRBD2 (5 bases). The length of the CDR3 is 15 residues. Germline V gene sequence: CDR1 MNHEY, CDR2 SMNVEV (reference sequence). Trimming shortened V by 1 base and J by 7 bases, and 14 bases separated the two germline ends. The CDR3 coding sequence is TGTGCCAGCAGTTTATGGGTCGACCCGGGGAATGAGCAGTTCTTC. Its translation is CASSLWVDPGNEQFF.

The sample holds one count of this clone. This sequence joins TRBV24-1 and TRBJ2-2, with 7 bases that match TRBD2. Trimming removed 7 bases from V and 5 bases from J; junction bases left unmatched: 9. Germline V gene sequence: CDR1 KGHDR, CDR2 SFDVKD. This CDR3 spans 15 amino acids. This CDR3 is CATRRRERGTGELFF. The CDR3 nucleotides are TGTGCCACCAGGAGGCGGGAGCGAGGAACCGGGGAGCTGTTTTTT.

The chain carries TRBV9 and TRBJ1-5, with 9 nucleotides matching TRBD1. CDR3 length equals 16 residues. From germline, CDR1 is SGDLS and CDR2 YYNGEE. The V segment lost 5 bases and the J segment 3 bases; nucleotides outside the gene matches: 9. The CDR3 here is CASSAGTGRPNQPQHF. The CDR3 coding sequence is TGTGCCAGCAGTGCGGGGACAGGGAGGCCCAATCAGCCCCAGCATTTT. Supplemented by reference TRBV9 and TRBJ1-5, the full variable domain reads DSGVTQTPKHLITATGQRVTLRCSPRSGDLSVYWYQQSLDQGLQFLIQYYNGEERAKGNILERFSAQQFPDLHSELNLSSLELGDSALYFCASSAGTGRPNQPQHFGDGTRLSIL.

This clone was picked up a small number of times. This chain connects TRBV7-2 to TRBJ1-2; no clear D gene. The V and J ends lost 1 base and 0 bases respectively, with 12 bases between them. The CDR3 extends over 16 amino acids. The germline CDR1 and CDR2 sequences are SGHTA and FQGNSA. The CDR3 DNA sequence: TGTGCCAGCAGCTTAGACTCTTTTGGGACTAACTATGGCTACACCTTC. Translation: CASSLDSFGTNYGYTF.

This clone came up once. The rearrangement uses TRBV10-3 and TRBJ2-7; D ambiguous. The V gene's germline CDR1 is ENHRY and CDR2 SYGVKD. The CDR3 sequence is 14 residues long. V shed 7 bases and J shed 2 bases, with 15 bases lying between them. The CDR3 spells CAIKPTGNAYEQYF. Written as DNA, the CDR3 is TGTGCCATCAAGCCTACGGGTAACGCCTACGAGCAGTACTTC.

V is TRBV18 and J is TRBJ1-5, with D unclear. There are 16 residues in the CDR3. The V gene's germline CDR1 is KGHSH and CDR2 LQKENI. Between the trimmed V and J ends, which lost 3 bases and 4 bases, there was a span of 16 bases. The CDR3 loop is CASSPPWAGENQPQHF. The CDR3 nucleotides are TGTGCCAGCTCACCCCCTTGGGCAGGTGAAAATCAGCCCCAGCATTTT.

This chain joins TRBV9 and TRBJ2-7; the D is unclear. This CDR3 is 15 amino acids long. From germline, CDR1 is SGDLS and CDR2 YYNGEE. V was shortened by 0 bases and J by 3 bases, with 13 bases between the two germline ends. CDR3 protein: CASSVAPGLFYEQYF. Here the CDR3 DNA reads TGTGCCAGCAGCGTAGCTCCTGGCCTTTTCTACGAGCAGTACTTC. Full variable domain (remainder filled in from reference TRBV9 and TRBJ2-7): DSGVTQTPKHLITATGQRVTLRCSPRSGDLSVYWYQQSLDQGLQFLIQYYNGEERAKGNILERFSAQQFPDLHSELNLSSLELGDSALYFCASSVAPGLFYEQYFGPGTRLTVT.

The rearrangement joins TRBV2 to TRBJ2-7; maybe TRBD1 (6 bases). The CDR3 has 14 residues. In germline, CDR1 is SNHLY, CDR2 FYNNEI. V was trimmed by 5 bases and J by 7 bases, leaving 18 bases between them. CDR3 in DNA: TGTGCCAGCAGTACCGGGACATCGCTACGGGAGCAGTACTTC. It is translated as CASSTGTSLREQYF.

This chain links TRBV5-6 with TRBJ2-7, with D maybe TRBD2 (6 bases). The germline gives CDR1 SGHDT, CDR2 YYEEEE. V lost 5 bases and J 2 bases, leaving 14 bases between the germline ends. This CDR3 is 14 amino acids long. CDR3 sequence (DNA): TGTGCCAGCAGGGTCGGGGGAGGTACCTACGAGCAGTACTTC. Its protein is CASRVGGGTYEQYF.

J is TRBJ1-5 and V is TRBV15; D call uncertain. Germline loops: CDR1 LNHNV, CDR2 YYDKDF (reference sequence). The CDR3 consists of 13 residues. The V and J ends lost 3 bases and 5 bases respectively, with 8 bases between them. The CDR3 is CATSRSWDQPQHF. CDR3 nucleotide sequence: TGTGCCACCAGCAGGTCTTGGGATCAGCCCCAGCATTTT.

The chain joins TRBV9 to TRBJ1-3, with 9 bases identical to TRBD1. Germline lookup yields CDR1 SGDLS and CDR2 YYNGEE. Unmatched junction bases numbered 14, after V lost 3 bases and J lost 4 bases. This CDR3 has 18 residues. CDR3 loop: CASSGRAQQGAGGNTIYF. As DNA, the CDR3 is TGTGCCAGCAGCGGCCGAGCCCAACAGGGGGCTGGAGGAAACACCATATATTTT.

This sequence joins TRBV28 and TRBJ1-2; TRBD1 aligns across 8 bases. This CDR3 is 16 amino acids long. V dropped 3 bases and J dropped 4; count of bases not matched to a gene: 10. Germline V gives CDR1 MDHEN, CDR2 SYDVKM. The CDR3 coding sequence is TGTGCCAGCAGTTTCAACGGACAGGGCGAACTCTATGGCTACACCTTC. This sequence encodes CASSFNGQGELYGYTF.

The chain combines TRBV7-6 with TRBJ1-5; no reliable D call. Trimming took 5 bases from V and 3 from J, leaving 14 bases between them. Per germline, CDR1 SGHVS and CDR2 FNYEAQ. CDR3 size: 15 residues. The CDR3 sequence is CASSLDVGFNQPQHF. The CDR3 nucleotides are TGTGCCAGCAGCCTCGACGTTGGATTCAATCAGCCCCAGCATTTT.

This clone was observed a handful of times. This rearrangement joins TRBV9 to TRBJ2-3, with D maybe TRBD1 (6 bases). The germline CDR1 and CDR2 sequences are SGDLS and YYNGEE. This CDR3 is built from 18 residues. V dropped 3 bases and J dropped 0 bases, with 20 bases sitting between them. The DNA of the CDR3 is TGTGCCAGCAGCGCCCTCCCAGGGGTGGGAGATAGCACAGATACGCAGTATTTT. Its translation is CASSALPGVGDSTDTQYF. Combining the CDR3 with reference TRBV9 and TRBJ2-3 gives the whole variable domain DSGVTQTPKHLITATGQRVTLRCSPRSGDLSVYWYQQSLDQGLQFLIQYYNGEERAKGNILERFSAQQFPDLHSELNLSSLELGDSALYFCASSALPGVGDSTDTQYFGPGTRLTVL.

V gene TRBV27 combines with J gene TRBJ1-2; weak D call: TRBD1 (5 bases). Germline assignment: CDR1 MNHEY and CDR2 SMNVEV (reference sequence). The CDR3 runs 16 residues. Deletions cut 5 bases from V and 0 bases from J, with 16 bases between. The CDR3 nucleotides read TGTGCCAGCAGTCGCTCGGGGACTTTGGCTAACTATGGCTACACCTTC. This encodes CASSRSGTLANYGYTF.

The genes are TRBV7-2 and TRBJ1-1; TRBD1 agrees at 10 bases. Trimming took 4 bases from V and 4 from J; bases not matched to a gene: 6. CDR1 and CDR2 from the germline V gene are SGHTA and FQGNSA. This CDR3 is 15 amino acids long. Here the CDR3 reads CASSSRQGAGTEAFF. The DNA of the CDR3 is TGTGCCAGCAGCTCCCGACAGGGGGCTGGCACTGAAGCTTTCTTT.

This clone was recorded only once. V is TRBV3-1 (or the pseudogene TRBV3-2) and J is TRBJ1-4; 10 bases align to TRBD1. The CDR3 runs 15 residues. Trimming at V came to 3 bases and at J to 8 bases, leaving 6 bases not matched to a gene. Germline V gene lookup returns CDR1 LGHDT and CDR2 YNNKEL (reference sequence). CDR3: CASSQRQGAWEKLFF. CDR3 nucleotides: TGTGCCAGCAGCCAGCGACAGGGGGCTTGGGAAAAACTGTTTTTT.